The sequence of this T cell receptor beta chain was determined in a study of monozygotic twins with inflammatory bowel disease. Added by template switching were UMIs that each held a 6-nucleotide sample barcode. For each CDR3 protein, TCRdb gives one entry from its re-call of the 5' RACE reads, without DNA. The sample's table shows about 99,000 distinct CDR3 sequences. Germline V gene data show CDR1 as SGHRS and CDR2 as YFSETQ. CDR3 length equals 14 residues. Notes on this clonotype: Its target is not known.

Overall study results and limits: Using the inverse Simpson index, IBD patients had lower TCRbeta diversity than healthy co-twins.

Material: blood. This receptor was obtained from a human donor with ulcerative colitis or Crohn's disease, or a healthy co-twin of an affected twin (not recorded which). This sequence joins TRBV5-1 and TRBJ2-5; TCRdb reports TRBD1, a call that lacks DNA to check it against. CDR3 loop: CASSFRGDQETQYF.